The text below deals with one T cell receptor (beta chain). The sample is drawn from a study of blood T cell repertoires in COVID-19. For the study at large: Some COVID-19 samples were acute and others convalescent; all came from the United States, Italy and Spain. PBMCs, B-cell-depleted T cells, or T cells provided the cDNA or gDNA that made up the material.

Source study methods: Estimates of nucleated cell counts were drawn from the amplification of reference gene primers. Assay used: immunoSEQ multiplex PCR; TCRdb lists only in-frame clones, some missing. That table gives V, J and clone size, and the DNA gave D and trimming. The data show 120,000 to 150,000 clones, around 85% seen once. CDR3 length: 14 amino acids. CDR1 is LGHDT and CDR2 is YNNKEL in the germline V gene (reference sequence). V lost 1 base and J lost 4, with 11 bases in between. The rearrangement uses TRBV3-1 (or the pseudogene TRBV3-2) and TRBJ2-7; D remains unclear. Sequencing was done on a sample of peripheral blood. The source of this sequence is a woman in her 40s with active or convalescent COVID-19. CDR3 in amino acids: CASSQVSTVYEQYF. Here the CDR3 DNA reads TGTGCCAGCAGCCAAGTGTCCACTGTATACGAGCAGTACTTC.